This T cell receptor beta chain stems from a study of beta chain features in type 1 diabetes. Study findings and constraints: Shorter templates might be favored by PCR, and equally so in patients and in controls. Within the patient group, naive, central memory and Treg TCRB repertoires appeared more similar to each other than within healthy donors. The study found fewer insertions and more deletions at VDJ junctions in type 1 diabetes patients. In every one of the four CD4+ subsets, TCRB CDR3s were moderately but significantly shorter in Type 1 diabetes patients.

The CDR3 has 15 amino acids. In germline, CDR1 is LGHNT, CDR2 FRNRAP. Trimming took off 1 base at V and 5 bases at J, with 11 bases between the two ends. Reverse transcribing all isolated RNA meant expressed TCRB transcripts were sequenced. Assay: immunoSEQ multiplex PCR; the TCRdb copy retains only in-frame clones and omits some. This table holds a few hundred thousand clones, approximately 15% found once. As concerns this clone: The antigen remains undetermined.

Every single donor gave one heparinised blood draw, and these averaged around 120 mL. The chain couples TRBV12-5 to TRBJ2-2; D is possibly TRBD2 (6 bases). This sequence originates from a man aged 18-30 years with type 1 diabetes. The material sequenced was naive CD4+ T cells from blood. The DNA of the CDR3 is TGTGCTAGTGGTTTGGCGGGAGTAAGGACCGGGGAGCTGTTTTTT. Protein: CASGLAGVRTGELFF. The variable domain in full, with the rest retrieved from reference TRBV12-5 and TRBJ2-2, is DARVTQTPRHKVTEMGQEVTMRCQPILGHNTVFWYRQTMMQGLELLAYFRNRAPLDDSGMPKDRFSAEMPDATLATLKIQPSEPRDSAVYFCASGLAGVRTGELFFGEGSRLTVL.